This T cell receptor (beta chain) was recovered during a study of cytomegalovirus exposure and HLA in healthy donors. Primers: 60 Vbeta forward and 13 Jbeta reverse. Clones were read by immunoSEQ multiplex PCR, and TCRdb kept only the in-frame ones, dropping some. The sample table includes 150,000 to 200,000 clones. The CDR3 runs 15 residues. Trimming removed 3 bases at V and 1 base at J, with 12 bases between. Germline assignment: CDR1 MNHEY and CDR2 SVGAGI. The receptor was isolated from a woman aged 18-29 years in good health and CMV-seropositive. Sequenced input: PBMCs. This chain joins TRBV6-5 and TRBJ1-1; a possible D gene is TRBD1 (6 bases). The CDR3 bases are TGTGCCAGCAGTTATACCCCGGGACAGAACACTGAAGCTTTCTTT. Translating gives CASSYTPGQNTEAFF.